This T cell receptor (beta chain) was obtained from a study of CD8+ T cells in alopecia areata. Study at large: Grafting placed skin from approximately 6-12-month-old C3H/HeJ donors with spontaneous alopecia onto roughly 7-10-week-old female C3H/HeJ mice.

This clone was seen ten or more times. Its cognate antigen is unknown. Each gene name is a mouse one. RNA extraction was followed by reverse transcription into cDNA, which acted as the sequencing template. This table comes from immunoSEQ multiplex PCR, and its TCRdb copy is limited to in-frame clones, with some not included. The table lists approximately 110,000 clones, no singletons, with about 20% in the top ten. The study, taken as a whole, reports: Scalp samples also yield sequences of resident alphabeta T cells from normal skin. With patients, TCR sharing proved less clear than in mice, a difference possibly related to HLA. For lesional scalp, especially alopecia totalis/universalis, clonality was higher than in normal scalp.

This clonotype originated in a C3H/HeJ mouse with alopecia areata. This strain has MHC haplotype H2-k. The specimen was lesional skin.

The CDR3 region is CASSEEDKPNTGQLYF. The CDR3 DNA, read in part, is TGTGCCAGCAGTGAGGAGGACAAGCCAAACACCGGG. The genes are TRBV13-3 and TRBJ2-2, with a weak D call TRBD1 (5 bases). The read falls 4 residues short of the CDR3 end, and the missing part is taken from the germline J gene. This CDR3 is built from 16 residues. Germline CDR1 is NNHDY and CDR2 is SYVADS. With 2 bases removed from V and 0 bases from J, the gap between germline ends came to 11 bases.